These 24 T cell receptor beta chains were sequenced from one sample in a study of post-analysis software for immune sequencing data. Unique molecular identifiers featured in each of the TCR beta cDNA libraries. Each CDR3 protein is one row after TCRdb ran MiXCR on the PCR reads. The sample shows 150,000 to 200,000 distinct CDR3 sequences, roughly 35% of them seen only once. The starting material was blood, obtained after autologous hematopoietic stem cell transplantation. These receptors were taken from a girl aged 5 to 17 with multiple sclerosis.

The V and J genes are TRBV20-1 and TRBJ2-7, with D possibly being TRBD1 (6 bases). Germline V lookup: CDR1 DFQATT, CDR2 SNEGSKA (reference sequence). This CDR3 is built from 14 residues. V was shortened by 6 bases and J by 1 base, with 16 bases between the two germline ends. In DNA form, the CDR3 reads TGCAGTGCCCCACCCCCGACAGGATCCTACGAGCAGTACTTC. Translation gives CSAPPPTGSYEQYF.

The chain joins TRBV5-1 to TRBJ2-5, with a weak D call TRBD2 (6 bases). The CDR3 is 17 residues long. CDR1 and CDR2 from the germline V gene are SGHRS and YFSETQ. Trimming took 0 bases from V and 4 from J, leaving 19 bases between them. The CDR3: CASSLGFGGRTGETQYF. Written as DNA, the CDR3 is TGCGCCAGCAGCTTGGGGTTCGGGGGAAGAACAGGAGAGACCCAGTACTTC.

This clonotype appeared a single time. The chain joins TRBV21-1 to TRBJ2-2; the tabulated D call, TRBD1, remains unverified against the DNA. TRBV21-1 is annotated as a pseudogene. The CDR3 is 13 amino acids. The DNA of the CDR3 is TGTGCCAAAGGGACACCTAACACCGGGGAGCTGTTTTTT. Amino acid sequence: CAKGTPNTGELFF.

The chain couples TRBV29-1 to TRBJ2-7; the match to TRBD2 covers 8 bases. Germline assignment: CDR1 SQVTM and CDR2 ANQGSEA. This CDR3 has 14 amino acids. The CDR3 DNA follows: TGCAGAGCCCCCCGGAGCGGGAGAAGCTACGAGCAGTACTTC. Translating gives CRAPRSGRSYEQYF.

The chain combines TRBV15 with TRBJ2-3; D ambiguous. Per the germline V gene, CDR1 is LNHNV and CDR2 is YYDKDF (reference sequence). V was trimmed by 1 base and J by 0 bases, leaving 14 bases between them. This CDR3 has 17 amino acids. The CDR3 region is CATSRAQARSSTDTQYF. For the CDR3, the DNA is TGTGCCACCAGCAGAGCGCAGGCGAGATCTAGCACAGATACGCAGTATTTT. The whole variable domain, remainder taken from reference TRBV15 and TRBJ2-3, is DAMVIQNPRYQVTQFGKPVTLSCSQTLNHNVMYWYQQKSSQAPKLLFHYYDKDFNNEADTPDNFQSRRPNTSFCFLDIRSPGLGDTAMYLCATSRAQARSSTDTQYFGPGTRLTVL.

A few counts support this clonotype. The genes are TRBV4-1 and TRBJ2-1; 9 nucleotides line up with TRBD2. V trimming: 0 bases; J trimming: 0 bases; junction bases outside the gene matches: 9. Germline V gives CDR1 MGHRA, CDR2 YSYEKL. CDR3 length: 19 amino acids. This CDR3 reads CASSQDAAGGLNSYNEQFF. The CDR3 region has the DNA TGCGCCAGCAGCCAAGATGCAGCGGGGGGCCTAAACTCCTACAATGAGCAGTTCTTC.

The V gene is TRBV4-1, the J gene TRBJ1-1, with D unclear. CDR3 length equals 14 residues. Germline V lookup: CDR1 MGHRA, CDR2 YSYEKL. V lost 2 bases to trimming and J lost 2 bases, with 9 bases between them. The CDR3 DNA reads as TGCGCCAGCAGCCAACTGGACGGCAACACTGAAGCTTTCTTT. Translated, it gives CASSQLDGNTEAFF.

V gene TRBV5-8 combines with J gene TRBJ1-2; TRBD1 matches 8 bases. This CDR3 comprises 15 residues. Trimming at V came to 4 bases and at J to 8 bases, leaving 13 bases not matched to a gene. The germline gives CDR1 SGHTS, CDR2 YDEGEE. CDR3 amino acids: CASSEDGQGYMGYTF. The CDR3 bases are TGTGCCAGCAGCGAAGATGGACAGGGCTATATGGGCTACACCTTC.

The V call is TRBV19, the J call TRBJ2-2, with TRBD2 as a possible D gene (6 bases). The CDR3 runs to 15 residues. The germline CDR1 and CDR2 sequences are LNHDA and SQIVND (reference sequence). The V gene lost 5 bases and the J gene lost 0 bases, with 10 bases spanning the gap. The CDR3 DNA follows: TGTGCCAGTAGTGGGGGGAATACGAACACCGGGGAGCTGTTTTTT. Its protein is CASSGGNTNTGELFF. The full variable domain, in which reference TRBV19 and TRBJ2-2 provide the parts outside the CDR3, is DGGITQSPKYLFRKEGQNVTLSCEQNLNHDAMYWYRQDPGQGLRLIYYSQIVNDFQKGDIAEGYSVSREKKESFPLTVTSAQKNPTAFYLCASSGGNTNTGELFFGEGSRLTVL.

This chain joins TRBV5-1 and TRBJ2-1, with 7 bases identical to TRBD2. The CDR3 is made up of 15 amino acids. J was trimmed by 13 bases and V by 0 bases; bases with no gene match: 13. Germline V gene sequence: CDR1 SGHRS, CDR2 YFSETQ. The CDR3 DNA reads TGCGCCAGCAGCTTGGGTCTAGCGGAGATGACCCTACAGTTCTTC. Amino acid sequence: CASSLGLAEMTLQFF.

The chain is built from TRBV20-1 and TRBJ2-3; a possible D gene is TRBD2 (5 bases). This CDR3 is 16 amino acids long. Germline V gene data show CDR1 as DFQATT and CDR2 as SNEGSKA (reference sequence). V was shortened by 4 bases and J by 1 base, with 18 bases between the two germline ends. Written as DNA, the CDR3 is TGCAGTGCTATGGGGAGTAAAGGGTGGGGCACAGATACGCAGTATTTT. Its protein is CSAMGSKGWGTDTQYF.

The chain links TRBV4-2 to TRBJ2-7; 10 bases agree with TRBD1. The CDR3 runs 15 residues. Germline assignment: CDR1 LGHNA and CDR2 YNFKEQ. V lost 4 bases, J lost 6 bases, and 9 bases stayed unmatched. The CDR3 nucleotides are TGTGCCAGCAGCCTTGGGGGGACAGGGGCTACCGAGCAGTACTTC. Translated, it gives CASSLGGTGATEQYF.

The rearrangement links TRBV20-1 to TRBJ2-3; D gene ambiguous. This CDR3 is 11 amino acids long. Germline values: CDR1 DFQATT, CDR2 SNEGSKA (reference sequence). With 3 bases removed from V and 4 bases from J, the gap between germline ends came to 5 bases. The CDR3: CSASVPDTQYF. The DNA for the CDR3 is TGCAGTGCTAGCGTCCCAGATACGCAGTATTTT.

This clonotype was detected once. The genes are TRBV2 and TRBJ2-5, with D unclear. V lost 4 bases and J lost 2, with 8 bases in between. CDR3 length equals 13 residues. In germline, CDR1 is SNHLY, CDR2 FYNNEI. The CDR3, as DNA: TGTGCCAGCAGTGCACGGCTTCAAGAGACCCAGTACTTC. It translates to CASSARLQETQYF.

CDR3 in DNA: TGTGCCAGCAGCTTAGCCCCTGGCCGCCCTCACAATGAGCAGTTCTTC. Translation gives CASSLAPGRPHNEQFF. This chain links TRBV7-6 with TRBJ2-1; D ambiguous. The V gene's germline CDR1 is SGHVS and CDR2 FNYEAQ. Trimming removed 0 bases at V and 5 bases at J, with 14 bases between. The CDR3 contains 16 residues. The full variable domain, in which reference TRBV7-6 and TRBJ2-1 provide the parts outside the CDR3, is GAGVSQSPRYKVTKRGQDVALRCDPISGHVSLYWYRQALGQGPEFLTYFNYEAQQDKSGLPNDRFSAERPEGSISTLTIQRTEQRDSAMYRCASSLAPGRPHNEQFFGPGTRLTVL.

The CDR3 DNA sequence: TGTGCCAGCAGTCCCGTACTAGCGGGAGACTACGAGCAGTACTTC. This gives the protein CASSPVLAGDYEQYF. The chain has TRBV28 and TRBJ2-7, with 11 bases identical to TRBD2. Germline CDR1 and CDR2: MDHEN and SYDVKM. V lost 5 bases to trimming and J lost 3 bases; unmatched junction nucleotides: 6. There are 15 residues in the CDR3.

V usage is TRBV7-2 and J usage is TRBJ2-3; D call uncertain. The CDR3 runs 14 residues. V was cut by 5 bases and J by 4 bases, with 13 bases left in between. The germline CDR1 and CDR2 sequences are SGHTA and FQGNSA. CDR3 sequence: CASSRRVGADTQYF. The CDR3 nucleotides read TGTGCCAGCAGCAGGAGAGTAGGCGCAGATACGCAGTATTTT.

A few counts support this clonotype. This sequence joins TRBV6-5 and TRBJ1-1; no clear D gene. The CDR3 extends over 12 amino acids. Germline CDR1 MNHEY, CDR2 SVGAGI. V gave up 2 bases and J gave up 4 bases, with 5 bases separating them. This CDR3 reads CASSYGSTEAFF. The CDR3 DNA is TGTGCCAGCAGTTACGGGAGCACTGAAGCTTTCTTT.

In its sample, this clonotype was seen a few times. The chain has TRBV7-9 and TRBJ2-1, with D possibly TRBD2 on 6 matching bases. This CDR3 comprises 17 residues. V was clipped by 5 bases and J by 0 bases, with 17 bases between them. Germline CDR1 and CDR2: SEHNR and FQNEAQ (reference sequence). The CDR3 protein is CASSGGGAVPSYNEQFF. The CDR3, as DNA: TGTGCCAGCAGCGGAGGAGGGGCCGTTCCCTCCTACAATGAGCAGTTCTTC.

The J gene is TRBJ1-2, the V gene TRBV2, with TRBD1 identical over 10 bases. With 7 bases clipped from V and 0 bases from J, the junction kept 8 bases outside the gene matches. Germline V lookup: CDR1 SNHLY, CDR2 FYNNEI. CDR3 length equals 16 residues. CDR3 residues: CASTGTGVWPNYGYTF. The CDR3 DNA is TGTGCCAGCACCGGGACAGGGGTCTGGCCTAACTATGGCTACACCTTC.

The rearrangement links TRBV6-5 to TRBJ2-1, with 8 positions matching TRBD1. V was pared by 5 bases and J by 6 bases, with 3 bases of the junction left unmatched. The CDR3 has 13 amino acids. Germline V gives CDR1 MNHEY, CDR2 SVGAGI. The CDR3 nucleotides are TGTGCCAGCAGTACTACAGGGGGCAATGAGCAGTTCTTC. The encoded protein is CASSTTGGNEQFF.

With respect to this clonotype: One end of the junction fails to match germline, which may point to a read error. The CDR3 is CASSEERGVGETQYF. The CDR3 DNA is TGCGCCAGCAGCGAAGAGCGGGGAGTGGGAGAGACCCAGTACTTC. V and J are TRBV4-1 and TRBJ2-5; 7 bases fit TRBD2. Germline values: CDR1 MGHRA, CDR2 YSYEKL. The CDR3 is 15 amino acids.

The CDR3 DNA sequence: TGTGCCATGGGCTCGAACACTGAAGCTTTCTTT. Its protein is CAMGSNTEAFF. J is TRBJ1-1 and V is TRBV10-3; D gene uncertain. Germline V gene data show CDR1 as ENHRY and CDR2 as SYGVKD. The CDR3 length is 11 residues. The germline V and J ends were trimmed by 9 bases and 1 base, with 6 bases remaining between them.

The rearrangement uses TRBV10-3 and TRBJ2-1; TRBD1 aligns across 9 bases. V gave up 7 bases and J gave up 8 bases; unmatched junction bases: 6. Germline-derived CDR1 and CDR2 are ENHRY and SYGVKD. This CDR3 has 13 residues. In DNA form, the CDR3 reads TGTGCCATCAAATCAACAGGGGGCGATGAGCAGTTCTTC. Encoded protein: CAIKSTGGDEQFF.